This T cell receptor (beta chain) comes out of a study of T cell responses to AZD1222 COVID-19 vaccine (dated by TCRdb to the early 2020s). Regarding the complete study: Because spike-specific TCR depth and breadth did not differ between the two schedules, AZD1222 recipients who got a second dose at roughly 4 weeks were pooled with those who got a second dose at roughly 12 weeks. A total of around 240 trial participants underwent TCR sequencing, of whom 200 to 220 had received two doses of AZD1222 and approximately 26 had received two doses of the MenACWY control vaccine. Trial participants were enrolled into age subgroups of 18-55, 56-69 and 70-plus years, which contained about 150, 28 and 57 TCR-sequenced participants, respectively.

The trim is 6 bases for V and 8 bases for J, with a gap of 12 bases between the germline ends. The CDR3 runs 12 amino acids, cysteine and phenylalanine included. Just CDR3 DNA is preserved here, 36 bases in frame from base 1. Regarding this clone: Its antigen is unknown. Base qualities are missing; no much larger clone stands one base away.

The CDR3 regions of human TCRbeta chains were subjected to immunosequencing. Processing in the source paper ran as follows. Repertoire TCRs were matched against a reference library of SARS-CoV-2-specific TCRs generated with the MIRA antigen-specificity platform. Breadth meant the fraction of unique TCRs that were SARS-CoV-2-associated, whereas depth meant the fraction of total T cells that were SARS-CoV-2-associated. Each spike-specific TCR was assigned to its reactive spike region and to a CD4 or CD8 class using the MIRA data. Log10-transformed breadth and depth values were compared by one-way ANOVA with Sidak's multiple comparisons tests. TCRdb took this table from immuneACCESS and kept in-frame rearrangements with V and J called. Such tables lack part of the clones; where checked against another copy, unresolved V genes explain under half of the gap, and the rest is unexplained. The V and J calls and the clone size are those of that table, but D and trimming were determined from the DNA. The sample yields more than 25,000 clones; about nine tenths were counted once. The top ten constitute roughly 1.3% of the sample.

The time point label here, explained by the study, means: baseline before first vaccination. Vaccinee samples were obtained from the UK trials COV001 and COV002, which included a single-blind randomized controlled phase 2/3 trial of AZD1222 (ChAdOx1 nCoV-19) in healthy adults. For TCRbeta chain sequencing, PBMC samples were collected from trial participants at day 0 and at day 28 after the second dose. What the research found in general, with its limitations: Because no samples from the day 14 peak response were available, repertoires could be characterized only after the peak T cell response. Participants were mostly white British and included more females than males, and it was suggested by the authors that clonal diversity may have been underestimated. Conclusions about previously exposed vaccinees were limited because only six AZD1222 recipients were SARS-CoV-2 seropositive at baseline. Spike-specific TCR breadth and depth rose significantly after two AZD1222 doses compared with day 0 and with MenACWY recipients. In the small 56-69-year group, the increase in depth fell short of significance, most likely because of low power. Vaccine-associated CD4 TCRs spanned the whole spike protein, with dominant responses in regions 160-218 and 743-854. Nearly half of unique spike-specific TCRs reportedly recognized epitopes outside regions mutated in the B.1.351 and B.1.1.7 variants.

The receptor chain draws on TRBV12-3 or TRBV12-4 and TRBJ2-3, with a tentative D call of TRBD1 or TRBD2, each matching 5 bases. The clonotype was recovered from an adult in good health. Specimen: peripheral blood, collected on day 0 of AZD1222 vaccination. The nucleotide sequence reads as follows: TGTGCCAGCAGCTTCAGGGAGATTACGCAGTATTTT. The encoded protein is CASSFREITQYF.